This paragraph reports one TCR beta chain. What it recognizes is unknown. The sample is drawn from a study of shared clonotypes between healthy human individuals. Points from the study as a whole: The authors expected sequencing depth to affect clonotype sharing among donors.

This CDR3 is built from 15 residues. The V end lost 3 bases, the J end lost 3 bases, and 12 bases lay between the germline ends. Looked up from germline, CDR1 is MNHNS and CDR2 is SASEGT. In the CD4+ fraction, cells were divided into CD45RA+ naive and CD45RA-negative memory subsets. Libraries were prepared by immunoSEQ multiplex PCR; TCRdb keeps only in-frame clonotypes and omits some of them. The table lists 2 million to 2.5 million clones, approximately 93% of them singletons. The sample consisted of naive CD4+ T cells from PBMCs. Subset given: CD45RA+ positively selected. The TCR originated in a young man in good health. Some clones in this sample may be carry-over from other donors' samples. V and J are TRBV6-1 and TRBJ2-1; D perhaps matches TRBD1 (6 bases). The CDR3 is CASSEDRGHYNEQFF. The CDR3 DNA is TGTGCCAGCAGTGAGGATAGGGGACACTACAATGAGCAGTTCTTC.